This T cell receptor (beta chain) was profiled in a study of shared clonotypes between healthy human individuals. Study conclusions and caveats: When compared with the clonotypes that were shared by all four sorted-subset donors, the non-shared clonotypes turned out to have lower generation probabilities.

This CDR3 spans 18 amino acids. The ends lost 9 bases at V and 6 bases at J; junction bases unmatched: 20. Germline V lookup: CDR1 MGHDK, CDR2 SYGVNS. This clone was observed a single time. No antigen is known for it. At the deep level, the assay was run. The authors distributed each subset's genomic DNA evenly over several immunoSEQ plates. The data were produced by immunoSEQ multiplex PCR, yet TCRdb's version contains in-frame clones alone and is incomplete. The repertoire holds about 600,000 clones, with almost 97% as singletons. Every donor was a Caucasian adult from Nashville, Tennessee. The material sequenced was naive CD4+ T cells sorted from blood. As to subset: CD45RA+ positively selected. The clonotype originates from a woman aged 25 to 39 in good health. The chain couples TRBV25-1 to TRBJ2-3; 11 bases line up with TRBD2. CDR3 amino acids: CARGLLPGLAARGDTQYF. CDR3 nucleotide sequence: TGTGCCAGGGGCCTCCTCCCGGGACTAGCGGCTAGGGGGGATACGCAGTATTTT. The full variable domain, its missing parts supplied by reference TRBV25-1 and TRBJ2-3, is EADIYQTPRYLVIGTGKKITLECSQTMGHDKMYWYQQDPGMELHLIHYSYGVNSTEKGDLSSESTVSRIRTEHFPLTLESARPSHTSQYLCARGLLPGLAARGDTQYFGPGTRLTVL.